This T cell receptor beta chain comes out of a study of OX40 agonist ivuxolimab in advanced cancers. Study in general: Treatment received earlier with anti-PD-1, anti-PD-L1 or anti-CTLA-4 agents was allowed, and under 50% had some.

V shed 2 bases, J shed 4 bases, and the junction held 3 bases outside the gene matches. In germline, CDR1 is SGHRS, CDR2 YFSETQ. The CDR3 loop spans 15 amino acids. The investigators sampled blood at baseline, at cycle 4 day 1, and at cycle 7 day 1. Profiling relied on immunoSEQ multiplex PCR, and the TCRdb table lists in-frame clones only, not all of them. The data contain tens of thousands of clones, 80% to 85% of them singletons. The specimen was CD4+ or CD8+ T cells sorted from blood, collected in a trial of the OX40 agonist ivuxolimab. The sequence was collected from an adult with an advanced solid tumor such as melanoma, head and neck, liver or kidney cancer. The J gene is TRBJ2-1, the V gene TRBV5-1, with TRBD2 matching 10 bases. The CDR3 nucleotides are TGCGCCAGCAGCTTATGGACTAGCGGTTACAATGAGCAGTTCTTC. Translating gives CASSLWTSGYNEQFF.